The 22 T cell receptor beta chains below come from one sample, sequenced in a study of OX40 agonist ivuxolimab in advanced cancers. This table comes from immunoSEQ multiplex PCR, and its TCRdb copy is limited to in-frame clones, with some not included. The sample lists under 35,000 clones; roughly 84% were seen once. The source was CD4+ or CD8+ T cells sorted from blood, collected in a trial of the OX40 agonist ivuxolimab. These receptors were obtained from an adult with an advanced solid tumor such as melanoma, head and neck, liver or kidney cancer.

V gene TRBV7-6 combines with J gene TRBJ2-2, with 8 bases matching TRBD2. The V gene end was trimmed by 1 base and the J gene end by 5 bases; junction bases not matched to a gene: 9. This CDR3 has 17 residues. Looked up from germline, CDR1 is SGHVS and CDR2 is FNYEAQ. CDR3 residues: CASSLGREGRLTGELFF. CDR3 coding DNA: TGTGCCAGCAGCTTAGGACGGGAGGGCCGATTGACCGGGGAGCTGTTTTTT.

This sequence joins TRBV18 and TRBJ2-1; 11 nucleotides match TRBD2. V shed 6 bases and J 5 bases; nucleotides not matched to a gene: 6. CDR3 length: 15 residues. CDR1 is KGHSH and CDR2 is LQKENI in the germline V gene. DNA of the CDR3: TGTGCCAGCTCCCCGATAGCGGGAGGGGACAATGAGCAGTTCTTC. Protein product: CASSPIAGGDNEQFF. Filled out from reference TRBV18 and TRBJ2-1, the complete variable domain reads NAGVMQNPRHLVRRRGQEARLRCSPMKGHSHVYWYRQLPEEGLKFMVYLQKENIIDESGMPKERFSAEFPKEGPSILRIQQVVRGDSAAYFCASSPIAGGDNEQFFGPGTRLTVL.

The chain combines TRBV27 with TRBJ2-7, with D uncertain. V was pared by 2 bases and J by 1 base, with 18 bases between. Germline CDR1 reads MNHEY; CDR2 reads SMNVEV (reference sequence). The CDR3 has 17 amino acids. CDR3 sequence (DNA): TGTGCCAGCAGTTTAATGTATTCCGGAACTCCATCCTACGAGCAGTACTTC. Translation: CASSLMYSGTPSYEQYF.

This chain links TRBV2 with TRBJ1-1; unclear D gene. Germline loops: CDR1 SNHLY, CDR2 FYNNEI. This CDR3 region has 12 residues. The V end lost 10 bases, the J end lost 0 bases, and 9 bases lay between the germline ends. The CDR3 sequence is CATPRVNTEAFF. The CDR3 DNA is TGTGCCACCCCGAGGGTGAACACTGAAGCTTTCTTT.

The rearrangement joins TRBV28 to TRBJ2-1; TRBD2 agrees at 9 bases. CDR1 is MDHEN, CDR2 SYDVKM, per germline. After removal of 1 base from V and 2 bases from J, the junction contained 3 bases not matched to a gene. CDR3 length: 16 amino acids. The CDR3 DNA is TGTGCCAGCAGTTTATTCGGCGGGAGGGCCTACAATGAGCAGTTCTTC. Its translation: CASSLFGGRAYNEQFF.

The CDR3 DNA follows: TGCGCCAGCAGCCCCCGGGACACCTCCTACGAGCAGTACTTC. This sequence encodes CASSPRDTSYEQYF. The chain recombines TRBV4-1 with TRBJ2-7; TRBD1 might be the D (6 bases). The CDR3 contains 14 residues. V lost 4 bases and J lost 0, with 10 bases in between. Germline V gene sequence: CDR1 MGHRA, CDR2 YSYEKL.

The chain uses TRBV4-2 and TRBJ2-4, with 9 bases that match TRBD1. CDR1 and CDR2 (germline): LGHNA, YNFKEQ. The CDR3 is 15 amino acids. The V gene end was trimmed by 0 bases and the J gene end by 12 bases; junction bases not matched to a gene: 9. The CDR3 coding sequence is TGTGCCAGCAGCCAAGAACAGGGGGCCCTCGTGTCTCAGTACTTC. Its protein product is CASSQEQGALVSQYF.

The chain links TRBV23-1 to TRBJ1-5; D not certain. TRBV23-1 is an open reading frame whose function is uncertain. Trimming pared 4 bases from V and 5 bases from J, leaving 9 bases between. This CDR3 region has 13 residues. The DNA for the CDR3 is TGCGCCAGCAGTCTGGAGGGAGATCAGCCCCAGCATTTT. Translating gives CASSLEGDQPQHF.

The chain combines TRBV27 with TRBJ2-7; tentative D call: TRBD2 (6 bases). V was pared by 3 bases and J by 4 bases, with 13 bases between. CDR3 length equals 14 residues. Germline CDR1 is MNHEY and CDR2 is SMNVEV (reference sequence). The CDR3: CASSFGGAQYEQYF. The CDR3, as DNA: TGTGCCAGCAGTTTTGGCGGGGCCCAGTACGAGCAGTACTTC.

In its sample, this clone was seen once. V gene TRBV28 combines with J gene TRBJ2-7; D perhaps matches TRBD1 (6 bases). V gave up 5 bases and J gave up 9 bases, with 11 bases separating them. The CDR3 contains 11 residues. CDR1 MDHEN and CDR2 SYDVKM come from the germline V gene. CDR3 region: CASSRQDGQYF. For the CDR3, the DNA is TGTGCCAGCAGTAGACAGGACGGGCAGTACTTC.

The chain is built from TRBV7-8 and TRBJ1-5; D uncertain. This CDR3 comprises 14 residues. The V end was cut by 1 base, the J end by 5 bases, with 9 bases between. The germline gives CDR1 SGHVS, CDR2 FQNEAQ. The CDR3 DNA reads as TGTGCCAGCAGCTTAGTTTCGGGAGATCAGCCCCAGCATTTT. Protein: CASSLVSGDQPQHF. The whole variable domain, filled in from reference TRBV7-8 and TRBJ1-5, reads GAGVSQSPRYKVAKRGQDVALRCDPISGHVSLFWYQQALGQGPEFLTYFQNEAQLDKSGLPSDRFFAERPEGSVSTLKIQRTQQEDSAVYLCASSLVSGDQPQHFGDGTRLSIL.

This rearrangement joins TRBV7-6 to TRBJ2-7; the match to TRBD2 covers 8 bases. Germline assignment: CDR1 SGHVS and CDR2 FNYEAQ. Losses at the gene ends were 5 bases for V and 2 bases for J; bases not matched to a gene: 11. The length of the CDR3 is 16 residues. CDR3 sequence (DNA): TGTGCCAGCAGCCCCGGAAGCGGGGGCGCTACCTACGAGCAGTACTTC. It encodes CASSPGSGGATYEQYF.

The chain couples TRBV19 to TRBJ2-1; 10 nucleotides line up with TRBD1. The CDR3 has 14 amino acids. V trimming: 4 bases; J trimming: 5 bases; junction bases outside the gene matches: 2. The V gene's germline CDR1 is LNHDA and CDR2 SQIVND (reference sequence). In DNA form, the CDR3 reads TGTGCCAGTAGTAGGGACAGGGGACACAATGAGCAGTTCTTC. This translates into CASSRDRGHNEQFF.

The table lists this clone with a few counts. The chain couples TRBV7-3 to TRBJ2-3; 11 nucleotides match TRBD2. V trimming: 0 bases; J trimming: 2 bases; junction bases outside the gene matches: 4. Germline CDR1 SGHTA, CDR2 FQGTGA. The CDR3 totals 17 residues. CDR3 amino acids: CASSLTATSGVTDTQYF. The CDR3 DNA is TGTGCCAGCAGCTTAACCGCGACTAGCGGGGTCACAGATACGCAGTATTTT.

This chain uses TRBV6-1 with TRBJ2-1; tentatively, D is TRBD2 (6 bases). In germline, CDR1 is MNHNS, CDR2 SASEGT. The CDR3 spans 15 residues. V dropped 6 bases and J dropped 0 bases, with 12 bases sitting between them. CDR3 coding DNA: TGTGCCAGCAGGGCGGCCGGGAGCTCCTACAATGAGCAGTTCTTC. Translation gives CASRAAGSSYNEQFF.

The chain couples TRBV27 to TRBJ2-2, with TRBD1 matching over 7 bases. The CDR3 sequence is 14 residues long. Germline V gene sequence: CDR1 MNHEY, CDR2 SMNVEV (reference sequence). V trimming: 6 bases; J trimming: 4 bases; junction bases outside the gene matches: 5. CDR3 bases: TGTGCCAGCAGGCCGGGACAGCCCACCGGGGAGCTGTTTTTT. Its protein product is CASRPGQPTGELFF.

This clone was found once. The J gene is TRBJ2-6, the V gene TRBV28; TRBD1 might be the D (5 bases). The CDR3 has 18 residues. The germline CDR1 and CDR2 sequences are MDHEN and SYDVKM. V lost 5 bases and J 2 bases, leaving 19 bases between the germline ends. In nucleotides, the CDR3 is TGTGCCAGCAGTCCCCCCTGGCAGGGTAACGCTGGGGCCAACGTCCTGACTTTC. Its translation: CASSPPWQGNAGANVLTF.

V usage is TRBV5-8 and J usage is TRBJ2-7; D may be TRBD1 (6 bases). CDR1 and CDR2 from the germline V gene are SGHTS and YDEGEE. This CDR3 has 14 residues. V was cut by 0 bases and J by 5 bases, with 12 bases left in between. CDR3: CASSLGDRTHEQYF. The DNA for the CDR3 is TGTGCCAGCAGCTTGGGAGACAGGACCCACGAGCAGTACTTC. The variable domain in full, with the rest retrieved from reference TRBV5-8 and TRBJ2-7, is EAGVTQSPTHLIKTRGQQATLRCSPISGHTSVYWYQQALGLGLQFLLWYDEGEERNRGNFPPRFSGRQFPNYSSELNVNALELEDSALYLCASSLGDRTHEQYFGPGTRLTVT.

The rearrangement links TRBV6-5 to TRBJ2-1; D is uncertain. CDR1 MNHEY and CDR2 SVGAGI come from the germline V gene. The CDR3 runs 11 residues. Trimming pared 11 bases from V and 7 bases from J, leaving 12 bases between. For the CDR3, the DNA is TGTGCCGCCGGCTTTGGGAATGAGCAGTTCTTC. The encoded protein is CAAGFGNEQFF.

On this clone: One end of the junction varies from germline; a read error may be responsible. The genes are TRBV7-7 and TRBJ2-5; 13 bases match TRBD2. Germline V gene data show CDR1 as SSHAT and CDR2 as FNYEAQ (reference sequence). The CDR3 has 16 amino acids. The CDR3 DNA sequence: TGTGCTAGCAGCGCCTGGACTAGCGGGAGAAAAGAGACCCAGTACTTC. Translated: CASSAWTSGRKETQYF.

The genes are TRBV2 and TRBJ1-2, with unresolved D. Germline CDR1 reads SNHLY; CDR2 reads FYNNEI. This CDR3 has 11 amino acids. Trimming removed 7 bases from V and 1 base from J, with 4 bases in between. The CDR3 coding sequence is TGTGCCAGCACACTTAACTATGGCTACACCTTC. Its protein is CASTLNYGYTF.

The chain is built from TRBV19 and TRBJ2-2; 9 bases agree with TRBD1. Germline lookup yields CDR1 LNHDA and CDR2 SQIVND (reference sequence). The CDR3 contains 16 residues. V lost 5 bases and J lost 0; bases outside the gene matches: 4. CDR3 amino acids: CASSPRTGANTGELFF. The CDR3, as DNA: TGTGCCAGTAGTCCCAGGACAGGGGCGAACACCGGGGAGCTGTTTTTT.